Below, 24 T cell receptor beta chains from the same sample are listed, as sequenced in a study of blood T cell repertoires in COVID-19. TCRdb keeps only in-frame clones here, not all; method: immunoSEQ multiplex PCR. Of 76,000 or so clones listed, 82% are singletons. Sequencing was done on a sample of peripheral blood. These TCRs come from a middle-aged man with acute or convalescent COVID-19.

This clone was recorded only once. This chain uses TRBV3-1 (or the pseudogene TRBV3-2) with TRBJ2-2, with D possibly TRBD1 on 5 matching bases. Looked up from germline, CDR1 is LGHDT and CDR2 is YNNKEL (reference sequence). The CDR3 runs to 17 residues. V was trimmed by 5 bases and J by 6 bases, leaving 22 bases between them. CDR3 loop: CASSFADNLVNPGELFF. The CDR3, as DNA: TGTGCCAGCAGCTTTGCGGACAATCTGGTCAACCCCGGGGAGCTGTTTTTT.

The rearrangement links TRBV11-2 to TRBJ1-1; D possibly corresponds to TRBD1 (5 bases). V was clipped by 1 base and J by 3 bases, with 18 bases between them. The CDR3 length is 17 residues. From germline, CDR1 is SGHAT and CDR2 FQNNGV. The CDR3 region is CASSLAPWGEDDTEAFF. CDR3 sequence (DNA): TGTGCCAGCAGCTTAGCTCCTTGGGGGGAAGATGACACTGAAGCTTTCTTT.

The sample holds a few counts of this clone. The chain joins TRBV6-5 to TRBJ1-5, with a weak D call TRBD1 (6 bases). V lost 9 bases, J lost 3 bases, and 9 bases lay in between. Germline V gene sequence: CDR1 MNHEY, CDR2 SVGAGI. This CDR3 comprises 12 residues. CDR3 in DNA: TGTGCCAGTCAGGGGCCCAATCAGCCCCAGCATTTT. Translated: CASQGPNQPQHF.

The chain joins TRBV30 to TRBJ1-3; D gene ambiguous. CDR1 GTSNPN and CDR2 SVGIG come from the germline V gene (reference sequence). This CDR3 is 18 amino acids long. With 3 bases removed from V and 0 bases from J, the gap between germline ends came to 21 bases. CDR3: CAWSPTLDKSFSGNTIYF. CDR3 in DNA: TGTGCCTGGAGCCCCACCCTTGACAAGTCCTTCTCTGGAAACACCATATATTTT.

This chain joins TRBV19 and TRBJ2-1; D gene ambiguous. Looked up from germline, CDR1 is LNHDA and CDR2 is SQIVND (reference sequence). Trimming removed 0 bases from V and 5 bases from J, with 5 bases in between. The CDR3 consists of 13 residues. The CDR3 DNA is TGTGCCAGTAGTATAGAAACGGACAATGAGCAGTTCTTC. Translating it yields CASSIETDNEQFF.

The CDR3 bases are TGTGCCAGCAGCCAGGGGGGGGTAGGGACTGAAGCTTTCTTT. This gives the protein CASSQGGVGTEAFF. The chain recombines TRBV3-1 (or the pseudogene TRBV3-2) with TRBJ1-1; D possibly corresponds to TRBD1 (5 bases). V lost 3 bases, J lost 5 bases, and 13 bases lay in between. Germline V gene sequence: CDR1 LGHDT, CDR2 YNNKEL (reference sequence). This CDR3 comprises 14 residues.

V is TRBV9 and J is TRBJ1-3; D remains unclear. Germline V gives CDR1 SGDLS, CDR2 YYNGEE. This CDR3 is 13 amino acids long. V lost 4 bases and J 4 bases, leaving 9 bases between the germline ends. The CDR3 loop is CASSSRTGNTIYF. CDR3 nucleotide sequence: TGTGCCAGCAGCTCCCGAACAGGAAACACCATATATTTT.

About this clone: The sample carries other DNA sequences with the same CDR3. The V and J genes are TRBV2 and TRBJ2-2; the match to TRBD1 covers 7 bases. The CDR3 consists of 14 residues. Germline V CDR1 and CDR2: SNHLY, FYNNEI. J was trimmed by 0 bases and V by 9 bases; bases with no gene match: 4. CDR3 bases: TGTGCCAGAGGGCAGGGGGCGAACACCGGGGAGCTGTTTTTT. It codes for CARGQGANTGELFF.

This clone was counted only a few times. V usage is TRBV14 and J usage is TRBJ1-6, with D possibly being TRBD1 (5 bases). Trimming removed 4 bases from V and 2 bases from J, with 18 bases in between. The CDR3 spans 18 residues. Per the germline V gene, CDR1 is SGHDN and CDR2 is FVKESK. The CDR3 is CASSPGPGIGTYNSPLHF. The CDR3 DNA sequence: TGTGCCAGCAGCCCAGGGCCAGGGATCGGTACCTATAATTCACCCCTCCACTTT. The whole variable domain, filled in from reference TRBV14 and TRBJ1-6, reads EAGVTQFPSHSVIEKGQTVTLRCDPISGHDNLYWYRRVMGKEIKFLLHFVKESKQDESGMPNNRFLAERTGGTYSTLKVQPAELEDSGVYFCASSPGPGIGTYNSPLHFGNGTRLTVT.

This clone was found once. V gene TRBV5-1 combines with J gene TRBJ2-2; 8 bases line up with TRBD1. The junction had 11 bases not matched to a gene; V was cut back by 7 bases and J by 6 bases. The CDR3 has 15 amino acids. Per germline, CDR1 SGHRS and CDR2 YFSETQ. As DNA, the CDR3 is TGCGCCAGCCAGATAGGGACAGGTGGGGCCGGGGAGCTGTTTTTT. Amino acids: CASQIGTGGAGELFF.

The chain has TRBV3-1 (or the pseudogene TRBV3-2) and TRBJ1-3; D gene ambiguous. CDR3 length: 16 residues. The germline gives CDR1 LGHDT, CDR2 YNNKEL (reference sequence). Trimming took 4 bases from V and 0 from J, leaving 13 bases between them. In DNA, the CDR3 is TGTGCCAGCAGCCTTCTAGCGAGTGTCTCTGGAAACACCATATATTTT. This codes for CASSLLASVSGNTIYF.

The rearrangement links TRBV27 to TRBJ2-2; the D gene is possibly TRBD1 (6 bases). This CDR3 has 15 residues. Trimming took off 4 bases at V and 4 bases at J, with 13 bases between the two ends. Germline CDR1 reads MNHEY; CDR2 reads SMNVEV (reference sequence). The CDR3 DNA is TGTGCCAGCAGTTCCGGGACAATTCGCACCGGGGAGCTGTTTTTT. Translation: CASSSGTIRTGELFF.

Regarding this clone: One end of the junction is discordant with germline, which a read error may explain. The chain couples TRBV3-1 (or the pseudogene TRBV3-2) to TRBJ1-6; D remains unclear. Germline CDR1 and CDR2: LGHDT and YNNKEL (reference sequence). The CDR3 has 12 amino acids. The CDR3 DNA reads TGTGCCAGCAGCCAAGCCTATGGTCGGGTCCGCTTT. Its translation: CASSQAYGRVRF.

A single count supports this clone. The V and J genes are TRBV14 and TRBJ2-7; TRBD2 agrees at 8 bases. CDR1 and CDR2 (germline): SGHDN, FVKESK. The CDR3 sequence is 14 residues long. V dropped 7 bases and J dropped 4; count of bases not matched to a gene: 9. The CDR3 DNA reads TGTGCCAGCACCCAGGCGGGGGGTCCTTACGAGCAGTACTTC. Translation gives CASTQAGGPYEQYF.

The chain joins TRBV7-9 to TRBJ1-6; weak D call: TRBD1 (6 bases). The length of the CDR3 is 15 residues. Germline V gives CDR1 SEHNR, CDR2 FQNEAQ (reference sequence). With 4 bases removed from V and 6 bases from J, the gap between germline ends came to 13 bases. In DNA, the CDR3 is TGTGCCAGCAGCTCCCGGGACACAGTTAATTCACCCCTCCACTTT. As protein: CASSSRDTVNSPLHF. Full variable domain (missing parts from reference TRBV7-9 and TRBJ1-6): DTGVSQNPRHKITKRGQNVTFRCDPISEHNRLYWYRQTLGQGPEFLTYFQNEAQLEKSRLLSDRFSAERPKGSFSTLEIQRTEQGDSAMYLCASSSRDTVNSPLHFGNGTRLTVT.

The V call is TRBV16, the J call TRBJ2-7, with D possibly being TRBD1 (5 bases). Trimming took off 0 bases at V and 5 bases at J, with 8 bases between the two ends. The germline V gene has CDR1 KGHSY and CDR2 FQNENV. The CDR3 sequence is 13 residues long. The CDR3 nucleotides are TGTGCCAGCAGCCAATCAGGGGATCACGAGCAGTACTTC. Translation gives CASSQSGDHEQYF. Full variable domain (rest looked up from reference TRBV16 and TRBJ2-7): GEEVAQTPKHLVRGEGQKAKLYCAPIKGHSYVFWYQQVLKNEFKFLISFQNENVFDETGMPKERFSAKCLPNSPCSLEIQATKLEDSAVYFCASSQSGDHEQYFGPGTRLTVT.

The chain carries TRBV19 and TRBJ2-3, with 11 bases lining up with TRBD1. Per germline, CDR1 LNHDA and CDR2 SQIVND (reference sequence). With V trimmed by 5 bases and J by 5 bases, 9 bases remained unmatched. CDR3 length equals 16 residues. CDR3 in DNA: TGTGCCAGTAGTTCCCCTCCGGGACAGGGGGTAGATACGCAGTATTTT. This translates into CASSSPPGQGVDTQYF.

This clone occurred once. The rearrangement joins TRBV6-5 to TRBJ2-3; TRBD2 matches at 12 bases. The germline gives CDR1 MNHEY, CDR2 SVGAGI. The CDR3 covers 15 residues. V was clipped by 6 bases and J by 7 bases; unmatched bases: 8. CDR3 nucleotides: TGTGCCAGCAGGCCCCTAGCGGGGGGGCTATATACGCAGTATTTT. This translates into CASRPLAGGLYTQYF.

V gene TRBV6-5 combines with J gene TRBJ2-2; D is unclear. The CDR3 runs 14 residues. V lost 2 bases and J lost 1, with 5 bases in between. Per the germline V gene, CDR1 is MNHEY and CDR2 is SVGAGI. The CDR3 sequence: CASSYGMNTGELFF. The CDR3 DNA sequence: TGTGCCAGCAGTTACGGCATGAACACCGGGGAGCTGTTTTTT.

This chain uses TRBV5-4 with TRBJ2-1; TRBD2 agrees at 10 bases. The germline gives CDR1 SGHNT, CDR2 YYREEE (reference sequence). V lost 2 bases and J lost 9; bases outside the gene matches: 8. The CDR3 is made up of 15 amino acids. The CDR3 spells CASSFTSGAPTEQFF. For the CDR3, the DNA is TGTGCCAGCAGCTTTACTAGCGGGGCACCTACTGAGCAGTTCTTC.

The gene calls are TRBV11-2 and TRBJ2-7; 9 positions match TRBD1. Germline V lookup: CDR1 SGHAT, CDR2 FQNNGV. Trimming took 5 bases from V and 7 from J; bases not matched to a gene: 12. The CDR3 has 15 amino acids. The CDR3 nucleotides are TGTGCCAGCAGCCCAACGACAGGGGGTCCGTTGGAGCAGTACTTC. It encodes CASSPTTGGPLEQYF. Supplemented by reference TRBV11-2 and TRBJ2-7, the full variable domain reads EAGVAQSPRYKIIEKRQSVAFWCNPISGHATLYWYQQILGQGPKLLIQFQNNGVVDDSQLPKDRFSAERLKGVDSTLKIQPAKLEDSAVYLCASSPTTGGPLEQYFGPGTRLTVT.

The V call is TRBV2, the J call TRBJ2-7; the D gene is possibly TRBD2 (6 bases). Looked up from germline, CDR1 is SNHLY and CDR2 is FYNNEI. Deletions cut 4 bases from V and 6 bases from J, with 7 bases between. The CDR3 runs 11 residues. The CDR3 loop reads CASSVEGEQYF. In DNA, the CDR3 is TGTGCCAGCAGTGTGGAGGGCGAGCAGTACTTC.

The chain combines TRBV4-2 with TRBJ2-7; a possible D gene is TRBD1 (5 bases). The germline gives CDR1 LGHNA, CDR2 YNFKEQ. Trimming took off 1 base at V and 3 bases at J, with 7 bases between the two ends. The length of the CDR3 is 13 residues. The DNA for the CDR3 is TGTGCCAGCAGCCAAGTCGACAGCTACGAGCAGTACTTC. This gives the protein CASSQVDSYEQYF.

The J gene is TRBJ2-3, the V gene TRBV7-9, with a weak D call TRBD2 (5 bases). V lost 1 base and J 1 base, leaving 12 bases between the germline ends. Germline CDR1 reads SEHNR; CDR2 reads FQNEAQ (reference sequence). The CDR3 sequence is 16 residues long. The CDR3 loop reads CASSLGTGRGTDTQYF. The CDR3 DNA sequence: TGTGCCAGCAGCTTAGGGACCGGGCGGGGCACAGATACGCAGTATTTT.